This TCR beta chain was found in a study of blood T cells in healthy people across ages. At the level of the study: There was about one barcoded beta molecule captured by template switching per two T cells.

Primers used in a second PCR of roughly 6 to 12 cycles were a sample-barcoded 5' primer and a J-beta primer mix. TCRdb fed the 5' RACE reads into MiXCR, producing one record per CDR3 protein. Of 1.5 million to 2 million distinct CDR3 sequences in the sample, about 32% were seen once. Each sample had at least 6.5 million PBMCs isolated. Study-wide results and caveats: The unknown donor CMV status may have confounded expanded clonotype changes.

The CDR3 consists of 12 residues. Germline loops: CDR1 DFQATT, CDR2 SNEGSKA (reference sequence). Comment on this clonotype: Its antigen is not identified. A junction end diverges from the germline sequence, so it may reflect a read error.

The chain uses TRBV20-1 and TRBJ1-5, with D possibly matching TRBD1 (5 bases). The receptor was isolated from a woman aged 30 to 39 in good health. The source material was blood. CDR3 sequence: CSAGQGYQPKHF. CDR3 nucleotides: TGCAGTGCAGGGCAGGGATATCAGCCCAAGCATTTT.